These 15 T cell receptor beta chains share one sample of origin, sequenced in a study of control samples from healthy donors and cancer patients. Libraries were prepared by immunoSEQ multiplex PCR; TCRdb keeps only in-frame clonotypes and omits some of them. The repertoire holds 140,000 or so clones, around 90% seen once, with roughly 5% in the top ten. Sequencing was carried out using blood. These TCRs come from a young man in good health.

This chain uses TRBV30 with TRBJ2-7, with 7 bases fitting TRBD1. With V trimmed by 0 bases and J by 1 base, 6 bases remained unmatched. There are 15 residues in the CDR3. Germline CDR1 GTSNPN, CDR2 SVGIG (reference sequence). The CDR3 DNA is TGTGCCTGGAGTGTAGACGACAGGGTATCCTACGAGCAGTACTTC. This translates into CAWSVDDRVSYEQYF.

This rearrangement joins TRBV11-1 to TRBJ2-3, with a weak D call TRBD2 (6 bases). Between the trimmed V and J ends, which lost 1 base and 1 base, there was a span of 6 bases. The CDR3 has 14 residues. In germline, CDR1 is SGHAT, CDR2 FQDESV (reference sequence). CDR3 sequence (DNA): TGTGCCAGCAGCTTAGGACTAGGCACAGATACGCAGTATTTT. Translating gives CASSLGLGTDTQYF.

The rearrangement uses TRBV4-1 and TRBJ2-5; D is uncertain. There are 13 residues in the CDR3. V was pared by 1 base and J by 5 bases, with 8 bases between. The germline gives CDR1 MGHRA, CDR2 YSYEKL. The CDR3 nucleotides read TGCGCCAGCAGCCAAGCGCACGGGGAGACCCAGTACTTC. This sequence encodes CASSQAHGETQYF.

With regard to this clone: Other DNA sequences in the sample encode the same CDR3. The V gene is TRBV24-1, the J gene TRBJ2-2; D possibly corresponds to TRBD2 (5 bases). Germline CDR1 reads KGHDR; CDR2 reads SFDVKD. The CDR3 totals 13 residues. With 7 bases removed from V and 1 base from J, the gap between germline ends came to 6 bases. DNA of the CDR3: TGTGCCACCAGCGAGGGGAACACCGGGGAGCTGTTTTTT. Protein product: CATSEGNTGELFF.

This clone was detected only a few times. The CDR3 sequence: CASSLHQETQYF. The CDR3 nucleotides read TGTGCCAGCAGCCTGCACCAAGAGACCCAGTACTTC. The gene calls are TRBV28 and TRBJ2-5, with D unclear. Germline V CDR1 and CDR2: MDHEN, SYDVKM. This CDR3 is built from 12 residues. V dropped 6 bases and J dropped 0 bases, with 5 bases sitting between them. Using reference TRBV28 and TRBJ2-5 for the parts outside the CDR3, the full variable domain is DVKVTQSSRYLVKRTGEKVFLECVQDMDHENMFWYRQDPGLGLRLIYFSYDVKMKEKGDIPEGYSVSREKKERFSLILESASTNQTSMYLCASSLHQETQYFGPGTRLLVL.

This chain uses TRBV10-3 with TRBJ2-6; 9 nucleotides align to TRBD1. CDR1 and CDR2 from the germline V gene are ENHRY and SYGVKD. Germline trimming cut 0 bases from V and 0 bases from J; bases unmatched to any gene: 6. This CDR3 is built from 19 residues. CDR3 sequence (DNA): TGTGCCATCAGTGAGTCTGGACAGGGGATTAGCTCTGGGGCCAACGTCCTGACTTTC. Translation: CAISESGQGISSGANVLTF.

V and J are TRBV7-9 and TRBJ2-1, with a possible D match to TRBD2 (6 bases). V was clipped by 6 bases and J by 0 bases, with 12 bases between them. Germline V CDR1 and CDR2: SEHNR, FQNEAQ (reference sequence). The CDR3 length is 15 residues. CDR3 coding DNA: TGTGCCAGCAGTAGGGCCGGGGGCTCCTACAATGAGCAGTTCTTC. As protein: CASSRAGGSYNEQFF.

The CDR3, as DNA: TGTGCCAGCTCACCAGGGACAGGGGGCAGGGAGACCCAGTACTTC. Its translation is CASSPGTGGRETQYF. The chain joins TRBV18 to TRBJ2-5; 12 positions agree with TRBD1. The CDR3 has 15 residues. V was pared by 2 bases and J by 5 bases, with 3 bases of the junction left unmatched. Germline V gene lookup returns CDR1 KGHSH and CDR2 LQKENI.

The gene calls are TRBV7-3 and TRBJ2-1; D is unclear. V shed 2 bases and J shed 6 bases, with 11 bases lying between them. The germline CDR1 and CDR2 sequences are SGHTA and FQGTGA. The CDR3 runs to 14 residues. The CDR3 DNA reads as TGTGCCAGCAGCTTATCAAGTGCTGGCAATGAGCAGTTCTTC. This gives the protein CASSLSSAGNEQFF.

This rearrangement joins TRBV2 to TRBJ2-7, with 11 bases identical to TRBD1. J lost 3 bases, V lost 4 bases, and 5 bases had no gene match. Germline V CDR1 and CDR2: SNHLY, FYNNEI. The length of the CDR3 is 15 residues. This CDR3 reads CASSGWTGGIYEQYF. Written as DNA, the CDR3 is TGTGCCAGCAGTGGGTGGACAGGGGGCATCTACGAGCAGTACTTC.

This clone appeared once. The V and J genes are TRBV13 and TRBJ2-1; TRBD2 aligns across 12 bases. The trim removed 5 bases at V and 4 bases at J, leaving 6 bases unmatched. The CDR3 covers 16 residues. The germline V gene has CDR1 PRHDT and CDR2 FYEKMQ (reference sequence). The CDR3 DNA sequence: TGTGCCAGCAGCCGCCCTAGCGGGGGGGGATACAATGAGCAGTTCTTC. It translates to CASSRPSGGGYNEQFF.

The CDR3 protein is CASSLVQFGEQYF. The CDR3 DNA sequence: TGTGCCAGCAGTTTAGTGCAATTTGGGGAGCAGTACTTC. The rearrangement joins TRBV27 to TRBJ2-7; D remains ambiguous. V lost 2 bases, J lost 7 bases, and 12 bases lay in between. The CDR3 runs 13 residues. Germline V gene sequence: CDR1 MNHEY, CDR2 SMNVEV (reference sequence).

This rearrangement joins TRBV11-3 to TRBJ2-7; either TRBD1 or TRBD2 may fit D (5 bases each). This CDR3 contains 15 residues. Trimming left V 0 bases short and J 6 bases short, with 15 bases between. The V gene's germline CDR1 is SGHNT and CDR2 YENEEA. CDR3 protein: CASSLDPQGASEQYF. CDR3 in DNA: TGTGCCAGCAGCTTAGATCCTCAGGGAGCGTCCGAGCAGTACTTC.

This chain uses TRBV19 with TRBJ1-3; TRBD1 is a possible D gene (5 bases). Germline V gene lookup returns CDR1 LNHDA and CDR2 SQIVND (reference sequence). The CDR3 runs to 17 residues. V was shortened by 6 bases and J by 0 bases, with 18 bases between the two germline ends. The CDR3 protein is CASRPLGRGSSGNTIYF. CDR3 nucleotide sequence: TGTGCCAGTAGGCCTCTCGGACGGGGGAGCTCTGGAAACACCATATATTTT. Together with reference TRBV19 and TRBJ1-3, the CDR3 gives the full variable domain: DGGITQSPKYLFRKEGQNVTLSCEQNLNHDAMYWYRQDPGQGLRLIYYSQIVNDFQKGDIAEGYSVSREKKESFPLTVTSAQKNPTAFYLCASRPLGRGSSGNTIYFGEGSWLTVV.

This CDR3 reads CASSPDGTEAFF. The CDR3 DNA is TGTGCCAGCAGCCCCGATGGGACTGAAGCTTTCTTT. V is TRBV5-4 and J is TRBJ1-1; D not resolved. The CDR3 has 12 amino acids. Trimming removed 4 bases at V and 5 bases at J, with 9 bases between. The germline V gene has CDR1 SGHNT and CDR2 YYREEE (reference sequence). The full variable domain, completed using reference TRBV5-4 and TRBJ1-1, is ETGVTQSPTHLIKTRGQQVTLRCSSQSGHNTVSWYQQALGQGPQFIFQYYREEENGRGNFPPRFSGLQFPNYSSELNVNALELDDSALYLCASSPDGTEAFFGQGTRLTVV.